A single sample gave rise to the 27 T cell receptor beta chains below, sequenced in a study of blood T cells in healthy people across ages. For the second PCR, which ran for 7 to 11 cycles, a sample-barcoded 5' primer and a J-beta primer mix were used. TCRdb redid the calling of the 5' RACE reads with MiXCR, one entry per CDR3 protein. The sample holds about 780,000 distinct CDR3 sequences, about 59% seen once. Sequencing was done on a sample of blood. The receptors were sampled from a man aged 25 to 45 in good health.

This clonotype was seen repeatedly, ten times or more. This CDR3 reads CASSRDVHYGYTF. The CDR3 bases are TGTGCCAGCAGTCGGGACGTCCACTATGGCTACACCTTC. V is TRBV12-3 or TRBV12-4 and J is TRBJ1-2, with a tentative D call TRBD1 (5 bases). The CDR3 loop spans 13 amino acids. V was trimmed by 5 bases and J by 3 bases, leaving 10 bases between them.

This clonotype was recorded once. The rearrangement uses TRBV14 and TRBJ1-2; a possible D gene is TRBD1 (6 bases). Germline assignment: CDR1 SGHDN and CDR2 FVKESK. Trimming pared 0 bases from V and 6 bases from J, leaving 17 bases between. CDR3 size: 16 residues. The CDR3 coding sequence is TGTGCCAGCAGCCAAGATTGGGGGGCACCAAAGGATGGCTACACCTTC. Protein sequence: CASSQDWGAPKDGYTF.

V and J are TRBV5-1 and TRBJ1-1, with D uncertain. Trimming removed 0 bases from V and 8 bases from J, with 14 bases in between. Germline-derived CDR1 and CDR2 are SGHRS and YFSETQ. This CDR3 contains 14 residues. CDR3 DNA sequence: TGCGCCAGCAGCTTGGCCATAACGAGTCCAGAAGCTTTCTTT. Its translation is CASSLAITSPEAFF.

The chain couples TRBV7-9 to TRBJ2-5, with D possibly matching TRBD2 (5 bases). The CDR3 is 13 amino acids. In germline, CDR1 is SEHNR, CDR2 FQNEAQ (reference sequence). V was cut by 7 bases and J by 2 bases, with 11 bases left in between. CDR3 coding DNA: TGTGCCAGCATTAGGACTTTTCAAGAGACCCAGTACTTC. Protein sequence: CASIRTFQETQYF.

V is TRBV7-2 and J is TRBJ2-7; D unresolved. CDR3 size: 13 residues. Trimming removed 4 bases at V and 1 base at J, with 8 bases between. Germline lookup yields CDR1 SGHTA and CDR2 FQGNSA. CDR3 residues: CASSSFGSYEQYF. The CDR3 coding sequence is TGTGCCAGCAGCTCCTTCGGGTCCTACGAGCAGTACTTC.

This clonotype was observed a few times. The genes are TRBV20-1 and TRBJ1-4; 9 bases are a match to TRBD1. This CDR3 contains 13 residues. CDR1 is DFQATT and CDR2 is SNEGSKA in the germline V gene (reference sequence). V was clipped by 5 bases and J by 8 bases; unmatched bases: 6. The CDR3 nucleotides read TGCAGTGCTGAGGGGGACAGGGACGAAAAACTGTTTTTT. It translates to CSAEGDRDEKLFF.

The chain is built from TRBV9 and TRBJ2-1, with 8 bases matching TRBD2. Trimming removed 3 bases from V and 0 bases from J; junction bases left unmatched: 17. This CDR3 has 20 amino acids. Germline V gene lookup returns CDR1 SGDLS and CDR2 YYNGEE. CDR3 nucleotide sequence: TGTGCCAGCAGCGAGGCCTATAGCGGGGCTCGTTCTAGCTCCTACAATGAGCAGTTCTTC. It encodes CASSEAYSGARSSSYNEQFF. Full variable domain (rest looked up from reference TRBV9 and TRBJ2-1): DSGVTQTPKHLITATGQRVTLRCSPRSGDLSVYWYQQSLDQGLQFLIQYYNGEERAKGNILERFSAQQFPDLHSELNLSSLELGDSALYFCASSEAYSGARSSSYNEQFFGPGTRLTVL.

The V call is TRBV7-9, the J call TRBJ1-1; TRBD1 is a possible D gene (5 bases). Germline CDR1 SEHNR, CDR2 FQNEAQ (reference sequence). V lost 5 bases and J lost 0, with 16 bases in between. The CDR3 runs 16 residues. The CDR3 DNA reads as TGTGCCAGCAGCCCCCCCGGGGGGACCATGAACACTGAAGCTTTCTTT. Translation gives CASSPPGGTMNTEAFF.

Concerning this clonotype itself: This sequence may be a read error, since a much larger clone differs from it by one base. The CDR3 loop is CASSQLGPGGGNSPLHF. DNA of the CDR3: TGCGCCAGCAGCCAATTAGGACCGGGTGGCGGGAATTCACCCCTCCACTTT. The V and J genes are TRBV4-3 and TRBJ1-6; D gene uncertain. Germline-derived CDR1 and CDR2 are LGHNA and YSLEER. The V gene lost 2 bases and the J gene lost 7 bases, with 18 bases spanning the gap. The CDR3 totals 17 residues.

The CDR3 DNA follows: TGTGCCAGCAGTCGGGGGGACAGGGATAGCAATCAGCCCCAGCATTTT. It specifies CASSRGDRDSNQPQHF. The chain employs TRBV6-5 and TRBJ1-5; TRBD1 matches 9 bases. The CDR3 loop spans 16 amino acids. CDR1 MNHEY and CDR2 SVGAGI come from the germline V gene. V lost 5 bases, J lost 0 bases, and 5 bases stayed unmatched.

The gene calls are TRBV28 and TRBJ1-4; D may be TRBD1 (5 bases). The CDR3 is 17 residues long. Germline V gene lookup returns CDR1 MDHEN and CDR2 SYDVKM. V gave up 0 bases and J gave up 7 bases, with 18 bases separating them. The CDR3 here is CASSLWGGTGSTEKLFF. The DNA for the CDR3 is TGTGCCAGCAGTTTATGGGGCGGTACAGGATCGACTGAAAAACTGTTTTTT.

For this clonotype: One junction end disagrees with the germline gene, perhaps due to a read error. This chain uses TRBV28 with TRBJ2-7; 16 nucleotides match TRBD2. CDR3 length: 13 residues. Germline values: CDR1 MDHEN, CDR2 SYDVKM. This CDR3 reads CGTSGGALYEQYF. DNA of the CDR3: TGCGGGACTAGCGGGGGGGCCTTGTACGAGCAGTACTTC.

V is TRBV7-2 and J is TRBJ1-5, with D perhaps TRBD1 (5 bases). The germline V and J ends were trimmed by 5 bases and 2 bases, with 10 bases remaining between them. Germline-derived CDR1 and CDR2 are SGHTA and FQGNSA. The CDR3 extends over 14 amino acids. CDR3 sequence reads: CASSGVGGNQPQHF. Written as DNA, the CDR3 is TGTGCCAGCAGCGGGGTGGGGGGCAATCAGCCCCAGCATTTT.

The chain links TRBV10-3 to TRBJ1-2, with D perhaps matching TRBD1 (5 bases). Per germline, CDR1 ENHRY and CDR2 SYGVKD. The V gene lost 7 bases and the J gene lost 5 bases, with 23 bases spanning the gap. The CDR3 runs to 16 residues. The CDR3 sequence: CAITASMLDSNYGYTF. DNA of the CDR3: TGTGCCATCACAGCCTCCATGTTAGACAGTAATTATGGCTACACCTTC.

The CDR3 protein is CSARTGRHNEQFF. The CDR3 nucleotides are TGCAGTGCTAGAACCGGGAGACACAATGAGCAGTTCTTC. The rearrangement uses TRBV20-1 and TRBJ2-1, with a possible D match to TRBD2 (6 bases). Trimming took off 2 bases at V and 5 bases at J, with 10 bases between the two ends. This CDR3 is 13 amino acids long. CDR1 is DFQATT, CDR2 SNEGSKA, per germline (reference sequence).

Only one count was recorded for this clonotype. The V gene is TRBV20-1, the J gene TRBJ2-5; 8 nucleotides line up with TRBD2. With V trimmed by 2 bases and J by 0 bases, 5 bases remained unmatched. The germline CDR1 and CDR2 sequences are DFQATT and SNEGSKA (reference sequence). The CDR3 sequence is 15 residues long. The CDR3 region is CSARPVAGNQETQYF. The CDR3 DNA sequence: TGCAGTGCTAGACCCGTAGCGGGGAACCAAGAGACCCAGTACTTC.

This clonotype occurred a few times. The chain couples TRBV7-9 to TRBJ2-5, with D tentatively TRBD1 (6 bases). CDR1 is SEHNR and CDR2 is FQNEAQ in the germline V gene (reference sequence). Trimming left V 5 bases short and J 5 bases short, with 12 bases between. The CDR3 runs 13 residues. For the CDR3, the DNA is TGTGCCAGCAGCCGACAGGACCCGGAGACCCAGTACTTC. Residues: CASSRQDPETQYF.

J is TRBJ2-5 and V is TRBV12-3 or TRBV12-4; D uncertain. The end of the DNA aligns better with TRBJ2-7, so the J call may be wrong. CDR3 size: 13 residues. As DNA, the CDR3 is TGTGCCAGCAGTTTAACCCACAACGACGAGCAGTACTTC. It translates to CASSLTHNDEQYF.

CDR3: CASSEWVGGSGANVLTF. CDR3 nucleotides: TGTGCCAGCAGCGAGTGGGTAGGAGGCTCTGGGGCCAACGTCCTGACTTTC. The V and J genes are TRBV21-1 and TRBJ2-6. TRBV21-1 is a pseudogene segment. The length of the CDR3 is 17 residues.

In DNA, the CDR3 is TGCGCCAGCAGCTTGGCGGCGGATGGCTACACCTTC. It specifies CASSLAADGYTF. This chain links TRBV5-1 with TRBJ1-2, with D unclear. Germline values: CDR1 SGHRS, CDR2 YFSETQ. The germline V and J ends were trimmed by 0 bases and 6 bases, with 6 bases remaining between them. The CDR3 runs to 12 residues. The whole variable domain, filled in from reference TRBV5-1 and TRBJ1-2, reads KAGVTQTPRYLIKTRGQQVTLSCSPISGHRSVSWYQQTPGQGLQFLFEYFSETQRNKGNFPGRFSGRQFSNSRSEMNVSTLELGDSALYLCASSLAADGYTFGSGTRLTVV.

The chain combines TRBV5-1 with TRBJ2-5, with D hard to call. TRBJ2-7 matches the DNA end more closely, so the J call is doubtful. This CDR3 is built from 18 residues. Germline V gene data show CDR1 as SGHRS and CDR2 as YFSETQ. CDR3 in amino acids: CASSFTPFDSVGMNEQYF. For the CDR3, the DNA is TGCGCCAGCAGCTTCACCCCATTTGACTCGGTAGGAATGAACGAGCAGTACTTC.

This clonotype showed up just a few times. This rearrangement joins TRBV7-2 to TRBJ2-1, with a tentative D call TRBD1 (6 bases). Germline V lookup: CDR1 SGHTA, CDR2 FQGNSA. This CDR3 comprises 17 residues. Between the trimmed V and J ends, which lost 5 bases and 0 bases, there was a span of 17 bases. CDR3 protein: CASSGSGQWASYNEQFF. CDR3 coding DNA: TGTGCCAGCAGCGGGTCGGGACAATGGGCCTCCTACAATGAGCAGTTCTTC.

The rearrangement uses TRBV9 and TRBJ2-6; D is undetermined. CDR1 is SGDLS and CDR2 is YYNGEE in the germline V gene. Trimming removed 3 bases from V and 0 bases from J, with 4 bases in between. The CDR3 runs to 14 residues. This CDR3 is CASSAFSGANVLTF. The CDR3 DNA sequence: TGTGCCAGCAGCGCGTTCTCTGGGGCCAACGTCCTGACTTTC.

In regard to this clonotype: The junction differs from germline at one of its ends, possibly a read error. V usage is TRBV4-3 and J usage is TRBJ2-5; 10 nucleotides match TRBD2. The CDR3 spans 15 residues. Germline V gene lookup returns CDR1 LGHNA and CDR2 YSLEER. This chain's CDR3 is CASSPSGGALETQYF. For the CDR3, the DNA is TGTGCTAGCAGCCCGAGCGGGGGGGCCTTAGAGACCCAGTACTTC.

The chain has TRBV6-5 and TRBJ2-3, with D perhaps TRBD1 (5 bases). Germline lookup yields CDR1 MNHEY and CDR2 SVGAGI. The CDR3 contains 16 residues. Trimming shortened V by 5 bases and J by 2 bases, and 17 bases separated the two germline ends. CDR3 sequence (DNA): TGTGCCAGCAGTCAGACAAGGGGTGTCGACACAGATACGCAGTATTTT. Amino acids: CASSQTRGVDTDTQYF.

The chain carries TRBV20-1 and TRBJ2-7, with D unresolved. Germline-derived CDR1 and CDR2 are DFQATT and SNEGSKA (reference sequence). V was trimmed by 6 bases and J by 0 bases, leaving 9 bases between them. The CDR3 spans 12 residues. The DNA of the CDR3 is TGCAGTGCCGGACCAAGCTCCTACGAGCAGTACTTC. Its translation: CSAGPSSYEQYF.

The chain employs TRBV7-2 and TRBJ2-1; no clear D gene. Germline lookup yields CDR1 SGHTA and CDR2 FQGNSA. Trimming pared 4 bases from V and 14 bases from J, leaving 12 bases between. The CDR3 loop spans 11 amino acids. CDR3 residues: CASSSPGVEFF. Here the CDR3 DNA reads TGTGCCAGCAGCTCCCCGGGCGTCGAGTTCTTC.